Below, 20 T cell receptor beta chains from the same sample are listed, as sequenced in a study of blood T cell repertoires in COVID-19. The assay was immunoSEQ multiplex PCR, and TCRdb's table has in-frame clones only and misses some. The table records about 160,000 clones, about four fifths of them present only once. Sequencing was carried out using peripheral blood. The receptor source for this set is a woman of 80 years or more with acute or convalescent COVID-19.

J is TRBJ2-3 and V is TRBV7-2; 7 positions match TRBD1. In germline, CDR1 is SGHTA, CDR2 FQGNSA. There are 16 residues in the CDR3. Trimming at V came to 5 bases and at J to 2 bases, leaving 10 bases not matched to a gene. CDR3 amino acids: CASSTTGAITTDTQYF. The CDR3 nucleotides are TGTGCCAGCAGCACCACAGGGGCGATTACCACAGATACGCAGTATTTT.

The V call is TRBV5-5, the J call TRBJ2-2; no clear D gene. Between the trimmed V and J ends, which lost 2 bases and 5 bases, there was a span of 4 bases. Germline CDR1 reads SGHKS; CDR2 reads YYEKEE (reference sequence). The CDR3 is 12 residues long. The CDR3: CASSFYTGELFF. The DNA for the CDR3 is TGTGCCAGCAGCTTCTATACCGGGGAGCTGTTTTTT. The full variable domain, completed using reference TRBV5-5 and TRBJ2-2, is DAGVTQSPTHLIKTRGQQVTLRCSPISGHKSVSWYQQVLGQGPQFIFQYYEKEERGRGNFPDRFSARQFPNYSSELNVNALLLGDSALYLCASSFYTGELFFGEGSRLTVL.

This clone was seen a single time. The chain has TRBV27 and TRBJ1-2; the D gene is possibly TRBD1 (5 bases). This CDR3 is built from 16 residues. The germline V gene has CDR1 MNHEY and CDR2 SMNVEV (reference sequence). V lost 6 bases and J 7 bases, leaving 24 bases between the germline ends. As DNA, the CDR3 is TGTGCCAGCAGGCACATCGCAGCCGCAGGGCAAGGTGGCTACACCTTC. Amino acids: CASRHIAAAGQGGYTF.

This chain uses TRBV19 with TRBJ2-2; 8 positions agree with TRBD1. From germline, CDR1 is LNHDA and CDR2 SQIVND (reference sequence). The CDR3 consists of 17 residues. Trimming removed 6 bases from V and 5 bases from J; junction bases left unmatched: 14. The CDR3 DNA reads as TGTGCCAGTAGCCTGTACGGGACAGGCCCGGGGACCGGGGAGCTGTTTTTT. Its translation: CASSLYGTGPGTGELFF.

The table lists this clone with a count of one. The chain is built from TRBV19 and TRBJ1-2; D is ambiguous. Germline V gene sequence: CDR1 LNHDA, CDR2 SQIVND (reference sequence). The CDR3 covers 13 residues. Between the trimmed V and J ends, which lost 3 bases and 8 bases, there was a span of 13 bases. Here the CDR3 DNA reads TGTGCCAGTAGTATCGATCAGGTTTCCGGCTACACCTTC. Translation: CASSIDQVSGYTF.

The V and J genes are TRBV5-5 and TRBJ1-4; the D is unclear. Germline CDR1 is SGHKS and CDR2 is YYEKEE (reference sequence). CDR3 size: 14 residues. Trimming cost V 2 bases and J 4 bases, with 9 bases left between them. The CDR3: CASSFTDDNEKLFF. The CDR3 DNA reads TGTGCCAGCAGCTTTACAGACGATAATGAAAAACTGTTTTTT.

V gene TRBV6-6 combines with J gene TRBJ1-2; D is undetermined. CDR1 is MNHNY and CDR2 is SVGAGI in the germline V gene (reference sequence). V lost 6 bases and J 8 bases, leaving 19 bases between the germline ends. The CDR3 covers 14 residues. DNA of the CDR3: TGTGCCAGCAGGCCCGAGTTCGGGGTTGGGGGCTACACCTTC. Translation gives CASRPEFGVGGYTF.

This clone occurred a few times. This chain uses TRBV3-1 (or the pseudogene TRBV3-2) with TRBJ1-2, with a weak D call TRBD1 (5 bases). CDR3 length equals 12 residues. Trimming shortened V by 6 bases and J by 9 bases, and 14 bases separated the two germline ends. Per the germline V gene, CDR1 is LGHDT and CDR2 is YNNKEL (reference sequence). The CDR3: CASSTGQISYTF. The CDR3 DNA is TGTGCCAGCAGTACCGGACAAATTAGCTACACCTTC.

The sample holds one count of this clone. The rearrangement uses TRBV9 and TRBJ2-2, with 13 bases matching TRBD2. After removal of 2 bases from V and 3 bases from J, the junction contained 10 bases not matched to a gene. The CDR3 is 19 amino acids. Germline V gene lookup returns CDR1 SGDLS and CDR2 YYNGEE. The CDR3 coding sequence is TGTGCCAGCAGCGTCTATACCGGGACTAGCGGGACCCACACCGGGGAGCTGTTTTTT. It encodes CASSVYTGTSGTHTGELFF.

This clone was detected a few times. This chain connects TRBV5-6 to TRBJ2-5, with 7 bases aligning to TRBD2. Trimming removed 7 bases from V and 10 bases from J; junction bases left unmatched: 7. Germline-derived CDR1 and CDR2 are SGHDT and YYEEEE. This CDR3 is built from 11 residues. CDR3 protein: CASGQGGDQYF. CDR3 DNA sequence: TGTGCCAGCGGCCAGGGAGGGGACCAGTACTTC.

The table lists this clone with a count of one. The V and J genes are TRBV2 and TRBJ2-3, with 7 bases that match TRBD1. The V gene end was trimmed by 9 bases and the J gene end by 2 bases; junction bases not matched to a gene: 14. The germline gives CDR1 SNHLY, CDR2 FYNNEI. The CDR3 runs 16 residues. The CDR3 nucleotides are TGTGCCAGTTTGAGGCGGACAGGAGGATACACAGATACGCAGTATTTT. Translating it yields CASLRRTGGYTDTQYF. Supplemented by reference TRBV2 and TRBJ2-3, the full variable domain reads EPEVTQTPSHQVTQMGQEVILRCVPISNHLYFYWYRQILGQKVEFLVSFYNNEISEKSEIFDDQFSVERPDGSNFTLKIRSTKLEDSAMYFCASLRRTGGYTDTQYFGPGTRLTVL.

The genes are TRBV9 and TRBJ2-2, with D perhaps matching TRBD1 (6 bases). Germline V gives CDR1 SGDLS, CDR2 YYNGEE. CDR3 length: 16 residues. V lost 0 bases and J lost 4, with 13 bases in between. DNA for the CDR3: TGTGCCAGCAGCGTAGCGGGCAGGGGCGCCACCGGGGAGCTGTTTTTT. The encoded protein is CASSVAGRGATGELFF.

V and J are TRBV27 and TRBJ2-7, with 9 bases lining up with TRBD2. Germline V lookup: CDR1 MNHEY, CDR2 SMNVEV (reference sequence). This CDR3 has 16 amino acids. V shed 6 bases, J shed 4 bases, and the junction held 13 bases outside the gene matches. CDR3 DNA: TGTGCCAGCAGGGGAAAGAAGCGGGAGGAGCTATACGAGCAGTACTTC. This gives the protein CASRGKKREELYEQYF.

This clone appeared a single time. The chain carries TRBV3-1 (or the pseudogene TRBV3-2) and TRBJ2-7, with D possibly being TRBD2 (7 bases). V dropped 0 bases and J dropped 6 bases, with 21 bases sitting between them. In germline, CDR1 is LGHDT, CDR2 YNNKEL (reference sequence). This CDR3 is built from 17 residues. The DNA for the CDR3 is TGTGCCAGCAGCCAAGATCGGTTGGGTTGGCGGGGGCGCGAGCAGTACTTC. Its protein product is CASSQDRLGWRGREQYF.

This clone turned up a few times. J is TRBJ1-1 and V is TRBV3-1 (or the pseudogene TRBV3-2), with D perhaps TRBD1 (6 bases). The V end lost 4 bases, the J end lost 5 bases, and 11 bases lay between the germline ends. The CDR3 is 13 amino acids. Germline loops: CDR1 LGHDT, CDR2 YNNKEL (reference sequence). The CDR3 region is CASSRQGYTEAFF. The CDR3 coding sequence is TGTGCCAGCAGCCGGCAGGGGTATACTGAAGCTTTCTTT.

The chain has TRBV5-1 and TRBJ2-5, with TRBD1 matching over 9 bases. V lost 1 base, J lost 5 bases, and 9 bases stayed unmatched. The CDR3 consists of 16 residues. CDR1 and CDR2 (germline): SGHRS, YFSETQ. The CDR3 sequence: CASSLPRDREKETQYF. The CDR3 region has the DNA TGCGCCAGCAGCTTGCCGAGGGACAGGGAAAAGGAGACCCAGTACTTC.

The V and J genes are TRBV2 and TRBJ1-2; no firm D call. V dropped 3 bases and J dropped 3 bases, with 8 bases sitting between them. CDR1 and CDR2 (germline): SNHLY, FYNNEI. This CDR3 contains 13 residues. CDR3 amino acids: CASSERGDYGYTF. The CDR3, as DNA: TGTGCCAGCAGTGAGCGGGGAGACTATGGCTACACCTTC. Supplemented by reference TRBV2 and TRBJ1-2, the full variable domain reads EPEVTQTPSHQVTQMGQEVILRCVPISNHLYFYWYRQILGQKVEFLVSFYNNEISEKSEIFDDQFSVERPDGSNFTLKIRSTKLEDSAMYFCASSERGDYGYTFGSGTRLTVV.

This clone appeared many times. The CDR3 region is CASSLAGTPGGSGNTIYF. DNA of the CDR3: TGCGCCAGCAGCTTGGCGGGGACACCCGGCGGATCGGGAAACACCATATATTTT. The rearrangement uses TRBV5-1 and TRBJ1-3, with D perhaps TRBD1 (6 bases). CDR3 length: 18 amino acids. CDR1 is SGHRS and CDR2 is YFSETQ in the germline V gene. Trimming took 0 bases from V and 4 from J, leaving 20 bases between them.

V gene TRBV4-2 combines with J gene TRBJ2-1; D may be TRBD2 (5 bases). This CDR3 region has 13 residues. Germline V gene sequence: CDR1 LGHNA, CDR2 YNFKEQ. Trimming removed 0 bases from V and 10 bases from J, with 10 bases in between. The CDR3 nucleotides are TGTGCCAGCAGCCAAGATGCGGAGCGGGAGCAGTTCTTC. This sequence encodes CASSQDAEREQFF.

The chain links TRBV9 to TRBJ2-2, with D hard to call. Germline V CDR1 and CDR2: SGDLS, YYNGEE. V lost 6 bases and J lost 5, with 11 bases in between. The CDR3 runs to 13 residues. The CDR3 sequence: CASNPSETGELFF. The CDR3 DNA is TGTGCCAGCAACCCCAGCGAAACCGGGGAGCTGTTTTTT.